This passage covers 10 T cell receptor beta chains from one sample sequenced in a study of vaccination and CD4 T cells after COVID-19. Their antigens are not known. Sequencing of cultured CD4+ T cell DNA used the Oncomine TCR Beta short-read assay. A single record per CDR3 protein comes from TCRdb applying MiXCR to the PCR reads. This table holds about 19,000 distinct CDR3 sequences, approximately 52% found once. As to treatment: approximately 9-day PBMC culture with coronavirus spike peptide pools or control peptides (ViraFEST assay). Specimen: CD4+ T cells from blood, cultured in vitro, collected after SARS-CoV-2 vaccination. These TCRs come from a human donor who had recovered from COVID-19.

The chain links TRBV6-1 to TRBJ1-5; D gene ambiguous. The V end lost 4 bases, the J end lost 2 bases, and 12 bases lay between the germline ends. Germline CDR1 reads MNHNS; CDR2 reads SASEGT. This CDR3 has 15 amino acids. The chain's CDR3 is CASSVLNIGNQPQHF. Written as DNA, the CDR3 is TGTGCCAGCAGTGTATTAAACATCGGCAATCAGCCCCAGCATTTT.

The V and J genes are TRBV24-1 and TRBJ1-1; possibly TRBD1 for D (5 bases). This CDR3 region has 17 residues. CDR1 and CDR2 from the germline V gene are KGHDR and SFDVKD. V lost 5 bases and J 3 bases, leaving 21 bases between the germline ends. CDR3 region: CATSATTAQGSDTEAFF. DNA of the CDR3: TGTGCCACCAGTGCAACGACAGCTCAAGGGTCGGACACTGAAGCTTTCTTT.

Sample share makes this clonotype medium-sized. The chain is built from TRBV20-1 and TRBJ1-3; tentatively, D is TRBD1 (6 bases). With 2 bases removed from V and 2 bases from J, the gap between germline ends came to 16 bases. Per germline, CDR1 DFQATT and CDR2 SNEGSKA (reference sequence). The CDR3 is 16 amino acids. The CDR3 DNA follows: TGCAGTGCTAGACGGACCGGGACAAGGACTGGAAACACCATATATTTT. It translates to CSARRTGTRTGNTIYF.

The chain recombines TRBV24-1 with TRBJ2-5, with D tentatively TRBD1 or TRBD2 (5 bases each). The CDR3 is made up of 14 amino acids. The V and J ends lost 4 bases and 5 bases respectively, with 13 bases between them. The germline gives CDR1 KGHDR, CDR2 SFDVKD. The CDR3, as DNA: TGTGCCACCAGTGACTATGGGACGGTTGAGACCCAGTACTTC. Its translation: CATSDYGTVETQYF.

The chain couples TRBV7-8 to TRBJ2-3, with D possibly matching TRBD2 (6 bases). V lost 5 bases to trimming and J lost 3 bases, with 21 bases between them. CDR1 is SGHVS, CDR2 FQNEAQ, per germline. The CDR3 is made up of 17 amino acids. CDR3 residues: CASSPAREAPLTDTQYF. In DNA, the CDR3 is TGTGCCAGCAGCCCCGCCAGGGAGGCCCCGCTAACAGATACGCAGTATTTT.

J is TRBJ2-7 and V is TRBV6-1; the match to TRBD2 covers 13 bases. Germline V CDR1 and CDR2: MNHNS, SASEGT. The CDR3 is made up of 16 amino acids. The V and J ends lost 6 bases and 4 bases, in that order; junction bases with no gene match: 9. The CDR3 protein is CASSQTRLAGGYEQYF. The CDR3, as DNA: TGTGCCAGCAGCCAAACCCGACTAGCGGGGGGTTACGAGCAGTACTTC.

The chain is built from TRBV12-3 or TRBV12-4 and TRBJ1-6; D might be TRBD1 (6 bases). The CDR3 runs to 14 residues. Trimming left V 5 bases short and J 10 bases short, with 15 bases between. The CDR3 bases are TGTGCCAGCAGTCGACAGGCAAGGCGATCACCCCTCCACTTT. Amino acids: CASSRQARRSPLHF.

The chain joins TRBV7-9 to TRBJ1-6; maybe TRBD1 (5 bases). The germline V and J ends were trimmed by 5 bases and 6 bases, with 11 bases remaining between them. Germline lookup yields CDR1 SEHNR and CDR2 FQNEAQ (reference sequence). This CDR3 comprises 14 residues. The CDR3 nucleotides are TGTGCCAGCAGCACTGACAGTTCTAATTCACCCCTCCACTTT. This encodes CASSTDSSNSPLHF. Combining the CDR3 with reference TRBV7-9 and TRBJ1-6 gives the whole variable domain DTGVSQNPRHKITKRGQNVTFRCDPISEHNRLYWYRQTLGQGPEFLTYFQNEAQLEKSRLLSDRFSAERPKGSFSTLEIQRTEQGDSAMYLCASSTDSSNSPLHFGNGTRLTVT.

V gene TRBV20-1 combines with J gene TRBJ1-2, with TRBD1 as a possible D gene (6 bases). Germline CDR1 and CDR2: DFQATT and SNEGSKA (reference sequence). Trimming cost V 6 bases and J 8 bases, with 25 bases left between them. The CDR3 totals 15 residues. The CDR3 protein is CSAPGTFEGRRGYTF. In DNA form, the CDR3 reads TGCAGTGCCCCCGGGACATTCGAGGGCAGAAGAGGCTACACCTTC.

V usage is TRBV14 and J usage is TRBJ2-7; tentative D call: TRBD2 (6 bases). Germline V gives CDR1 SGHDN, CDR2 FVKESK. The CDR3 is made up of 12 amino acids. The V end lost 5 bases, the J end lost 9 bases, and 14 bases lay between the germline ends. Here the CDR3 reads CASSLSGVRQYF. The CDR3 nucleotides read TGTGCCAGCAGCTTATCGGGGGTGCGGCAGTACTTC.